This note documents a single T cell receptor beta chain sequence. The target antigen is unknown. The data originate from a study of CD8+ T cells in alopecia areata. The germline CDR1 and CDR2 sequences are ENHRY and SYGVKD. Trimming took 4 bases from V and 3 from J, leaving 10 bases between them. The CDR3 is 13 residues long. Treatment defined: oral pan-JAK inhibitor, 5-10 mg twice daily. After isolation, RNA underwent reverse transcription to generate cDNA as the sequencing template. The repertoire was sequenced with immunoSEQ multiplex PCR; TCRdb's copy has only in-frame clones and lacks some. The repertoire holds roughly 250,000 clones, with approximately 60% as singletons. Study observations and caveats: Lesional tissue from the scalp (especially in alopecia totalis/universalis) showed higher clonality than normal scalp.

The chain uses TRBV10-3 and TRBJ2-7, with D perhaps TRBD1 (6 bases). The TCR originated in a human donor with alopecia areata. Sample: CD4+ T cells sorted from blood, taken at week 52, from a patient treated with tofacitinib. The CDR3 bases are TGTGCCATCAGTGGTGGGACACTCTACGAGCAGTACTTC. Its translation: CAISGGTLYEQYF.